This T cell receptor (beta chain) came from a study of blood T cell repertoires in COVID-19. V was clipped by 4 bases and J by 7 bases; unmatched bases: 10. Germline assignment: CDR1 MNHEY and CDR2 SMNVEV (reference sequence). This CDR3 has 16 amino acids. This table comes from immunoSEQ multiplex PCR, and its TCRdb copy is limited to in-frame clones, with some not included. The sample lists about 310,000 clones; approximately 90% were seen once. This clone has only one observation. This TCR derives from a woman under 30 who had recovered from COVID-19. The chain recombines TRBV27 with TRBJ2-1; 10 bases agree with TRBD2. The sequenced sample consisted of PBMCs or T cells enriched from blood (not recorded which). CDR3: CASSSGERGGSNEQFF. Here the CDR3 DNA reads TGTGCCAGCAGTTCCGGGGAGCGGGGGGGGAGTAATGAGCAGTTCTTC.